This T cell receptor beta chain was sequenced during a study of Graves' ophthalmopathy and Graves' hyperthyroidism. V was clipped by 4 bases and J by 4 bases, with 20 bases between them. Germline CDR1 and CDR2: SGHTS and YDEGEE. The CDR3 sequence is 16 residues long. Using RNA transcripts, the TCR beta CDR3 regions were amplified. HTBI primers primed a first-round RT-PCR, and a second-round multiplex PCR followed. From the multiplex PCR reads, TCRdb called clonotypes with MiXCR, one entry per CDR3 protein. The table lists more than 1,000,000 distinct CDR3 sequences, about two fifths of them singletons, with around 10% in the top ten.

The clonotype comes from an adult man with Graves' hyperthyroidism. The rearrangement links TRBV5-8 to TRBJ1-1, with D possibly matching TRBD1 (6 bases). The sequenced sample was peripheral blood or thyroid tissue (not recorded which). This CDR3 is CASSAGQFLHSTEAFF. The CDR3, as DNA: TGTGCCAGCAGCGCAGGACAGTTCCTCCATAGCACTGAAGCTTTCTTT.